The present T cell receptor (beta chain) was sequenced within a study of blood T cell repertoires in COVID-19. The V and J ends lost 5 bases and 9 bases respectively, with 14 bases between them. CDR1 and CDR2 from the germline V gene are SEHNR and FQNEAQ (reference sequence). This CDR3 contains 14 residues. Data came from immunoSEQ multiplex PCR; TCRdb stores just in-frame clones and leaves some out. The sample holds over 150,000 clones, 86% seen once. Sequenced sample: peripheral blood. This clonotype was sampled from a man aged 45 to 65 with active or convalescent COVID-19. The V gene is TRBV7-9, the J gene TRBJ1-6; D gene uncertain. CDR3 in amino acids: CASSQDNPASPLHF. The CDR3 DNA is TGTGCCAGCAGCCAGGATAATCCAGCTTCACCCCTCCACTTT.